The T cell receptor beta chain under discussion was sequenced for a study of T cell responses to AZD1222 COVID-19 vaccine (dated by TCRdb to about 2021). Background for the entire study: TCR sequencing covered 233 trial participants: roughly 200 given two doses of AZD1222 and about 26 given two doses of MenACWY control vaccine. Trial participants were enrolled by age into subgroups of 18-55, 56-69 and 70-plus years, and about 150, 27 and 61 TCR-sequenced participants, respectively, were included in these subgroups. The investigation overall reported the following: The whole spike protein was spanned by vaccine-associated CD4 TCRs, and dominant responses were seen in regions 160-218 and 743-854. Participants were mostly white British and included more females than males, and it was suggested by the authors that clonal diversity may have been underestimated. Conclusions about previously exposed vaccinees are limited, since just five or six AZD1222 recipients were seropositive for SARS-CoV-2 at baseline. No day 14 peak-response samples were available, so repertoires were characterized only after the peak T cell response. Reportedly, almost half of the unique spike-specific TCRs recognized epitopes lying outside the regions that are mutated in the B.1.351 and B.1.1.7 variants. After two AZD1222 doses, both the breadth and the depth of spike-specific TCRs were significantly higher than at day 0 and than in MenACWY recipients. The 56-69-year group was small, and its depth increase did not reach significance, likely because of low power.

V lost 0 bases and J lost 5 bases; the stretch between them is 8 bases long. CDR3 length: 13 amino acids, cysteine to phenylalanine. Here the CDR3 DNA is all that survives: 39 bases in frame from base 1. Per the germline V gene, SGHRS is the CDR1 and YFSETQ is the CDR2. What the time point label conveys for this sample: baseline before first vaccination. The meaning of the sample's treatment or condition label: meningococcal conjugate vaccine given as trial control. Vaccinee samples were obtained from the UK trials COV001 and COV002, which included a single-blind randomized controlled phase 2/3 trial of AZD1222 (ChAdOx1 nCoV-19) in healthy adults. For TCRbeta chain sequencing, PBMC samples from trial participants were taken at day 0 and at day 28 after the second dose. The CDR3 regions of human TCRbeta chains were analyzed by immunosequencing. The study's processing was this. Repertoire TCRs were checked for matches against a reference library of SARS-CoV-2-specific TCRs that had been generated using the MIRA antigen-specificity platform. Breadth was defined as the fraction of unique TCRs that were SARS-CoV-2-associated. Depth was defined as the fraction of total T cells that were SARS-CoV-2-associated. Using the MIRA data, every spike-specific TCR was mapped to the spike region that the TCR reacted to and assigned to either a CD4 or a CD8 class. Log10-transformed breadth and depth values were compared by one-way ANOVA with Sidak's multiple comparisons tests. TCRdb carries this immuneACCESS record with in-frame sequences only. Its versions omit some clonotypes, under half of them owing to an unresolved V gene in the studies checked, with the rest unexplained. V and J calls and clone size are those listed in that table; D and trimming were worked out from the DNA. This sample is represented by 150,000 to 160,000 clones; around 85% of them were singletons. About 5.5% of the sample is taken by the ten largest.

On this clone: Its antigen is not yet known. Base qualities are missing; no much larger clone stands one base away.

Here the sequenced sample was peripheral blood, taken on day 0 of MenACWY control vaccination. The origin of this receptor is an adult in good health. Here the chain combines TRBV5-1 and TRBJ2-5; no D gene is confidently identified. The CDR3 in this case is CASSLGVTETQYF. The nucleotide sequence is given as TGCGCCAGCAGCTTGGGGGTAACGGAGACCCAGTACTTC.